This T cell receptor (beta chain) was found in a study of patients and donors after allogeneic stem cell transplantation. TCRdb recomputed calls from the RT-PCR reads with MiXCR, one row per CDR3 protein. The sample has about a million distinct CDR3 sequences, roughly 18% seen once; the top ten hold approximately 5.9%. Looked up from germline, CDR1 is LGHNA and CDR2 is YSLEER. This CDR3 spans 14 amino acids. The V end lost 3 bases, the J end lost 4 bases, and 11 bases lay between the germline ends. The TCR sequence derives from a human donor who was either an allogeneic HSCT recipient or a stem cell or donor lymphocyte infusion donor (not recorded which). It is not recorded whose cells these are; they may come from a transplant donor. The sequenced sample consisted of blood, either unsorted or a sorted T cell fraction (not recorded which). The chain carries TRBV4-3 and TRBJ2-3, with D possibly TRBD2 on 5 matching bases. The CDR3 loop reads CASSQDTAADTQYF. CDR3 in DNA: TGCGCCAGCAGCCAGGATACAGCGGCAGATACGCAGTATTTT.